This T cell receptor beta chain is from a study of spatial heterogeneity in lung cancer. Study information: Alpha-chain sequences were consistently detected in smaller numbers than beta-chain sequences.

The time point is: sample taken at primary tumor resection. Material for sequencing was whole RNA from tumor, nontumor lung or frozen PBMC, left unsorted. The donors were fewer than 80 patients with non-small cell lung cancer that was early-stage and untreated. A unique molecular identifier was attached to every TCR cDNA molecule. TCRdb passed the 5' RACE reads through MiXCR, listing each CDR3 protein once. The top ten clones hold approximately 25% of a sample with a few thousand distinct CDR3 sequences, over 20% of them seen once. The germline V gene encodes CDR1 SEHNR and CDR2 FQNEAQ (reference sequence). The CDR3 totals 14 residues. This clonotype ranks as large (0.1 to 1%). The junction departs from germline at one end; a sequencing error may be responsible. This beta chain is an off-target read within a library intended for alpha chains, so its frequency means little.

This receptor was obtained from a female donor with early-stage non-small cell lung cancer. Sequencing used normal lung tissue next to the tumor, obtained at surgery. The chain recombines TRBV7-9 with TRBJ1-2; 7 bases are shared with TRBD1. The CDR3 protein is CASSFPRGTEPLIF. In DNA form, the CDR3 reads TGTGCCAGCAGCTTCCCCCGAGGGACAGAGCCCCTTATCTTC.